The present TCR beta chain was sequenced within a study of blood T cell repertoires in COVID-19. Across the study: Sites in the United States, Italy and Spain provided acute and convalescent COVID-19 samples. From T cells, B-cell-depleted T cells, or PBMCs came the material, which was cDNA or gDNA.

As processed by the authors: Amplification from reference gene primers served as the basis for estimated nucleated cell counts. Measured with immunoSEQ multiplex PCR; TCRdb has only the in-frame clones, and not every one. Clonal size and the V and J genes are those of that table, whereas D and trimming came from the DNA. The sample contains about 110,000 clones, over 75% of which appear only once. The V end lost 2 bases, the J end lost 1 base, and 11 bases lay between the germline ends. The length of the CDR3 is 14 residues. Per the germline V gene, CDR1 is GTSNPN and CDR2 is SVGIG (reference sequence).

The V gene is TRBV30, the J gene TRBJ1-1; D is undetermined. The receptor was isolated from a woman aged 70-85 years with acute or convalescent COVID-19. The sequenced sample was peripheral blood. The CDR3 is CAWSWPHPNTEAFF. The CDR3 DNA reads TGTGCCTGGAGTTGGCCCCACCCGAACACTGAAGCTTTCTTT.